Each of the 15 T cell receptor beta chains below was sequenced from the same sample in a study of human T cells and chemical hapten exposure. The time point is: pre-sensitization, week 0. The treatment was: therapeutic diphenylcyclopropenone sensitization with weekly scalp DPC. One entry per CDR3 protein results from TCRdb running MiXCR on the RACE reads. The sample has 89,000 or so distinct CDR3 sequences; 8.5% are singletons. The input for sequencing was whole blood, taken in connection with sensitization to the hapten diphenylcyclopropenone (DPC). The receptors were sampled from a man in his forties or fifties with alopecia areata. Some clones in this sample may be carry-over from other donors' samples.

This chain uses TRBV18 with TRBJ2-7, with a possible D match to TRBD2 (5 bases). In germline, CDR1 is KGHSH, CDR2 LQKENI. Deletions cut 3 bases from V and 5 bases from J, with 14 bases between. The CDR3 totals 14 residues. The CDR3 is CASSPEMTGNEQYV. As DNA, the CDR3 is TGTGCCAGCTCACCGGAAATGACGGGGAACGAGCAGTACGTC.

This clonotype was observed a handful of times. The chain is built from TRBV3-1 and TRBJ2-1; 10 nucleotides match TRBD2. The V gene end was trimmed by 2 bases and the J gene end by 3 bases; junction bases not matched to a gene: 16. CDR3 length: 20 residues. Germline assignment: CDR1 LGHDT and CDR2 YNNKEL (reference sequence). The CDR3 DNA reads as TGTGCCAGCAGCCAATTAGGACAGGCCCGAGCGGGAGGGAACTACAATGAGCAGTTCTTC. It codes for CASSQLGQARAGGNYNEQFF.

This clonotype came up many times. The V gene is TRBV6-1, the J gene TRBJ1-6; D remains ambiguous. CDR3 length: 15 amino acids. The germline V and J ends were trimmed by 7 bases and 9 bases, with 19 bases remaining between them. CDR1 and CDR2 from the germline V gene are MNHNS and SASEGT. The CDR3 sequence: CASMFLITQISPLHF. DNA of the CDR3: TGTGCCAGCATGTTTTTGATCACCCAGATTTCACCCCTCCACTTT.

This clonotype occurred many times. The CDR3 reads CASRKVSGANVLTF. CDR3 coding DNA: TGTGCCAGCAGGAAGGTTTCTGGGGCCAACGTCCTGACTTTC. The chain couples TRBV11-2 to TRBJ2-6; D not certain. The V and J ends lost 6 bases and 1 base respectively, with 7 bases between them. CDR1 is SGHAT, CDR2 FQNNGV, per germline. The CDR3 extends over 14 amino acids.

In its sample, this clonotype was seen many times. V and J are TRBV10-3 and TRBJ2-5; 10 nucleotides line up with TRBD1. Germline assignment: CDR1 ENHRY and CDR2 SYGVKD. The junction had 4 bases not matched to a gene; V was cut back by 8 bases and J by 4 bases. This CDR3 is built from 13 residues. This CDR3 reads CAIRDRGPETQYF. CDR3 sequence (DNA): TGTGCCATCCGGGACAGGGGCCCAGAGACCCAGTACTTC.

This clonotype was recorded a few times. The CDR3: CASSRENYEQYV. DNA of the CDR3: TGTGCCAGCAGCCGGGAGAACTACGAGCAGTACGTC. The chain employs TRBV5-5 and TRBJ2-7; D is possibly TRBD2 (6 bases). Germline CDR1 and CDR2: SGHKS and YYEKEE (reference sequence). V was cut by 4 bases and J by 3 bases, with 8 bases left in between. This CDR3 comprises 12 residues.

The rearrangement uses TRBV6-1 and TRBJ2-3; no clear D. This CDR3 is 14 amino acids long. Trimming left V 6 bases short and J 1 base short, with 11 bases between. Germline V lookup: CDR1 MNHNS, CDR2 SASEGT. This CDR3 reads CASSSRPGTDTQYF. The CDR3, as DNA: TGTGCCAGCAGCTCCCGTCCGGGCACAGATACGCAGTATTTT.

The gene calls are TRBV12-5 and TRBJ2-7, with TRBD1 identical over 8 bases. Germline CDR1 reads LGHNT; CDR2 reads FRNRAP. J lost 0 bases, V lost 7 bases, and 11 bases had no gene match. There are 16 residues in the CDR3. In nucleotides, the CDR3 is TGTGCTAGTGTTACAGGGGGTGCATGGAGCTCCTACGAGCAGTACGTC. Translated, it gives CASVTGGAWSSYEQYV.

This clonotype was recorded at least ten times. DNA for the CDR3: TGTGCCATCAGGATACAGATTTTAGCTAACTATGGCTACACCTTC. Translating gives CAIRIQILANYGYTF. The V call is TRBV10-3, the J call TRBJ1-2; D gene ambiguous. The CDR3 length is 15 residues. V lost 6 bases and J 0 bases, leaving 14 bases between the germline ends. Germline assignment: CDR1 ENHRY and CDR2 SYGVKD.

There are many counts of this clonotype. The V and J genes are TRBV12-3 or TRBV12-4 and TRBJ1-2; D perhaps matches TRBD1 (5 bases). V lost 1 base and J 8 bases, leaving 23 bases between the germline ends. CDR3 length: 17 amino acids. The CDR3 region has the DNA TGTGCCAGCAGTTTAGGGGGCCCTGGTGCAGGGTATACGGGCTACACCTTC. Its translation is CASSLGGPGAGYTGYTF.

The rearrangement uses TRBV2 and TRBJ2-3; TRBD2 aligns across 10 bases. Germline loops: CDR1 SNHLY, CDR2 FYNNEI. V was clipped by 5 bases and J by 4 bases; unmatched bases: 6. CDR3 size: 15 residues. In DNA, the CDR3 is TGTGCCAGCAGTCCACCTAGCGGGAGCGCAGATACGCAGTATTTT. Protein sequence: CASSPPSGSADTQYF.

This clonotype was seen at least ten times. The chain is built from TRBV6-6 and TRBJ2-1, with TRBD2 identical over 10 bases. From germline, CDR1 is MNHNY and CDR2 SVGAGI (reference sequence). The J segment lost 3 bases and the V segment lost 5 bases, leaving 1 base of the junction unmatched. CDR3 length: 14 residues. CDR3 region: CASSRTSGYNEQFF. The CDR3 DNA follows: TGTGCCAGCAGTCGGACTAGCGGCTACAATGAGCAGTTCTTC.

This clonotype appeared many times. The rearrangement uses TRBV4-2 and TRBJ2-6, with D perhaps TRBD2 (5 bases). Per the germline V gene, CDR1 is LGHNA and CDR2 is YNFKEQ. The V end lost 0 bases, the J end lost 2 bases, and 11 bases lay between the germline ends. The CDR3 covers 17 residues. The CDR3 loop is CASSQDGMGAGANVLTF. The CDR3 nucleotides read TGTGCCAGCAGCCAAGATGGTATGGGAGCTGGGGCCAACGTCCTGACTTTC.

This clonotype was found a few times. The chain is built from TRBV25-1 and TRBJ2-1, with 8 bases aligning to TRBD1. This CDR3 contains 16 residues. V lost 5 bases to trimming and J lost 4 bases; unmatched junction nucleotides: 10. In germline, CDR1 is MGHDK, CDR2 SYGVNS. CDR3: CASSIQGARGYNEQFF. The CDR3 DNA reads TGTGCCAGCAGTATCCAGGGGGCCAGAGGGTACAATGAGCAGTTCTTC.

This clonotype was recorded at least ten times. The rearrangement joins TRBV20-1 to TRBJ1-5; D gene unclear. V lost 4 bases and J 5 bases, leaving 9 bases between the germline ends. Germline V gene lookup returns CDR1 DFQATT and CDR2 SNEGSKA (reference sequence). CDR3 size: 12 residues. CDR3 nucleotide sequence: TGCAGTGCTAAACTCTACGATCAGCCCCAGCATTTT. Protein: CSAKLYDQPQHF.